This T cell receptor beta chain was recovered during a study of OX40 agonist ivuxolimab in advanced cancers. In the study overall: Participants, about 83% male, averaged roughly 55 years of age, ranging from about 23 to 90. The eligibility criteria allowed prior anti-PD-1, anti-PD-L1 or anti-CTLA-4 therapy, and 40% had some.

Clones were sequenced by immunoSEQ multiplex PCR, and TCRdb holds only the in-frame ones, with some missing. In the table there are some 81,000 clones, over 75% of which are singletons. The V gene lost 1 base and the J gene lost 4 bases, with 8 bases spanning the gap. CDR1 is SQVTM, CDR2 ANQGSEA, per germline. The CDR3 spans 12 residues. Study-wide points: Expansion of clones was among the lowest in partial responders at 0.1-3.0 mg/kg.

This clone was observed a single time. Its target is not known. The chain has TRBV29-1 and TRBJ2-7; D is uncertain. The specimen comprised CD4+ or CD8+ T cells sorted from blood, sampled in a trial of the OX40 agonist ivuxolimab. The sequence was collected from an adult with an advanced solid tumor such as melanoma, head and neck, liver or kidney cancer. CDR3 residues: CSVEGLEYEQYF. CDR3 in DNA: TGCAGCGTTGAAGGACTGGAGTACGAGCAGTACTTC.